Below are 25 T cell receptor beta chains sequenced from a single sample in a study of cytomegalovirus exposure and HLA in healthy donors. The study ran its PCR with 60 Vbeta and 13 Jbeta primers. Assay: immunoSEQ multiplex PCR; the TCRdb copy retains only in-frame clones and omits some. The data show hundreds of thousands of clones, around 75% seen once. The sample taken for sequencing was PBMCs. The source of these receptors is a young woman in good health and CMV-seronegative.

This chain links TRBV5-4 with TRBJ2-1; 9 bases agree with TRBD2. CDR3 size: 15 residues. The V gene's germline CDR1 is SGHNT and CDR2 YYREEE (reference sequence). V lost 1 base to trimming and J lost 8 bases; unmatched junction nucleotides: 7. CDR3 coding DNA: TGTGCCAGCAGCTTGCCTAGCGGGGTACCGGATGAGCAGTTCTTC. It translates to CASSLPSGVPDEQFF.

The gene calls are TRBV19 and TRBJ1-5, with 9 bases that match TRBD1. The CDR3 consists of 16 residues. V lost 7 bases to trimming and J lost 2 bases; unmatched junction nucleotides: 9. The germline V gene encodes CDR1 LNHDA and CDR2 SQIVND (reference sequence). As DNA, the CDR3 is TGTGCCAGTAATACTCCGGGACAGGGTGGCAATCAGCCCCAGCATTTT. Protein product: CASNTPGQGGNQPQHF.

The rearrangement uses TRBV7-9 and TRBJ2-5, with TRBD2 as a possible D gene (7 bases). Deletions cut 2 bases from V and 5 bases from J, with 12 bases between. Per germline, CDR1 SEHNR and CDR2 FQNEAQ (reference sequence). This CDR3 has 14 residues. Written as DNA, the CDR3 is TGTGCCAGCAGCTTACCAGGGGAGGGGGAGACCCAGTACTTC. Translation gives CASSLPGEGETQYF.

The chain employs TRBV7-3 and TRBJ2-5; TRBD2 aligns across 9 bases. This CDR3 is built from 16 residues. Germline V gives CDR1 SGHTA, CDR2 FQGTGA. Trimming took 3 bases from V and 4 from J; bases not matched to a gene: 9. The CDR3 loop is CASSLLGGGAGETQYF. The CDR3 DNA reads TGTGCCAGCAGCTTGTTGGGCGGGGGGGCGGGAGAGACCCAGTACTTC.

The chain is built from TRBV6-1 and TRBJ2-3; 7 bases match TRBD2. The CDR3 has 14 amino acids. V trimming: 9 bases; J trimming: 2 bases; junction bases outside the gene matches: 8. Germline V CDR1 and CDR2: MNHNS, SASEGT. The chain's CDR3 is CASGAAGTTDTQYF. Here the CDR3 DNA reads TGTGCCAGTGGGGCAGCGGGGACCACAGATACGCAGTATTTT.

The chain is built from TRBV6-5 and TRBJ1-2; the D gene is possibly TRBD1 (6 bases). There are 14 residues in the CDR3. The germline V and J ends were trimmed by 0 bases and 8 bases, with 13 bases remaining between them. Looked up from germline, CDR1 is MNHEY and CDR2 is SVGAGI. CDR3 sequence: CASSYSQGVSGYTF. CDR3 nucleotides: TGTGCCAGCAGTTACTCACAGGGTGTGTCGGGCTACACCTTC.

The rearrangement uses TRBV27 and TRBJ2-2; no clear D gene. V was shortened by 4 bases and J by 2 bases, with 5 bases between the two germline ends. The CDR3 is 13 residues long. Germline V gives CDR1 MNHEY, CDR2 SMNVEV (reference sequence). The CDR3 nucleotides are TGTGCCAGCAGTTCCTTAAACACCGGGGAGCTGTTTTTT. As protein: CASSSLNTGELFF.

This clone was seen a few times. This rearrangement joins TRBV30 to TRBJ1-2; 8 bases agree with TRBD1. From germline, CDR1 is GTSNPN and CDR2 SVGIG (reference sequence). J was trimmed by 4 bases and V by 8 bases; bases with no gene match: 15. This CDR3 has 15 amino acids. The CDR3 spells CALRSGQGEGYGYTF. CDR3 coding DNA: TGTGCCCTCAGGTCTGGACAGGGAGAAGGCTATGGCTACACCTTC.

The chain's CDR3 is CASSLGLAGGSETQYF. The CDR3 nucleotides are TGCGCCAGCAGCTTGGGTCTAGCGGGAGGGTCAGAGACCCAGTACTTC. J is TRBJ2-5 and V is TRBV5-1, with 12 bases that match TRBD2. Losses at the gene ends were 0 bases for V and 4 bases for J; bases not matched to a gene: 4. The CDR3 totals 16 residues. The germline V gene encodes CDR1 SGHRS and CDR2 YFSETQ.

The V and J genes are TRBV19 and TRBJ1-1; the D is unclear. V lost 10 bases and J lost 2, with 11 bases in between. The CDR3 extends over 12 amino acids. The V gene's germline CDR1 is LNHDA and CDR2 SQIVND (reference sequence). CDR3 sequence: CATSGRNTEAFF. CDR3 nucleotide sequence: TGTGCCACGAGTGGGCGAAACACTGAAGCTTTCTTT.

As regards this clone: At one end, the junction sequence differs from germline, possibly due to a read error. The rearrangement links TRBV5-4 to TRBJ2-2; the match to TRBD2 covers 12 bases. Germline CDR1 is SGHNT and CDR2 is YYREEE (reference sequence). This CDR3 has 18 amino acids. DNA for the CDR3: TGTGCCATCAGCCCAGGACTAGCGGGATACCAGAACACCGGGGAGCTGTTTTTT. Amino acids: CAISPGLAGYQNTGELFF.

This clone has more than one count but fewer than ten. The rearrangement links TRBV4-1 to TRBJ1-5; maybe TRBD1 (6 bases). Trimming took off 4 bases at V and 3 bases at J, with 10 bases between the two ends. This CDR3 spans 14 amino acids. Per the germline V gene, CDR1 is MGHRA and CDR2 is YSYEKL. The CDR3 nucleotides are TGCGCCAGCAGCCGTGACAGGAACAATCAGCCCCAGCATTTT. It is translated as CASSRDRNNQPQHF.

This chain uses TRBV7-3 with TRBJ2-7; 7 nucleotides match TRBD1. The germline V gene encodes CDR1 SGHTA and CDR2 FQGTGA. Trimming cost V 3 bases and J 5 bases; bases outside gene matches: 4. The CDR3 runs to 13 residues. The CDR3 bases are TGTGCCAGCAGCTTGCAAACAGGGGACGAGCAGTACTTC. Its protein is CASSLQTGDEQYF.

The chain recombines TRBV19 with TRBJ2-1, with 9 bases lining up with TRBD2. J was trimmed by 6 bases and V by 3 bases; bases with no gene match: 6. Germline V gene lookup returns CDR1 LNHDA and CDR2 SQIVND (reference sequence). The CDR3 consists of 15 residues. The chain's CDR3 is CASSIVAGGLNEQFF. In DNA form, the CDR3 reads TGTGCCAGTAGTATTGTTGCGGGGGGGCTCAATGAGCAGTTCTTC.

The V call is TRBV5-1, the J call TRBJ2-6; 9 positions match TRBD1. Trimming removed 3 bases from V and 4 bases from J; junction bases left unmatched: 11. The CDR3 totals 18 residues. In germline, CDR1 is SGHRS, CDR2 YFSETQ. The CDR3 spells CASSWGGQGLSGANVLTF. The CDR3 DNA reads TGCGCCAGCAGCTGGGGGGGACAGGGTCTTTCAGGGGCCAACGTCCTGACTTTC.

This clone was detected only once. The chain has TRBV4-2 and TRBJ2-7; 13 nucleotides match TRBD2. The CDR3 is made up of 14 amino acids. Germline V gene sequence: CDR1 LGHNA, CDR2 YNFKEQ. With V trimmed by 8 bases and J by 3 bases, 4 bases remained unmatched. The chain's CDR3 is CASGTSGIFYEQYF. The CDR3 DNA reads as TGTGCCAGCGGGACTAGCGGGATTTTCTACGAGCAGTACTTC.

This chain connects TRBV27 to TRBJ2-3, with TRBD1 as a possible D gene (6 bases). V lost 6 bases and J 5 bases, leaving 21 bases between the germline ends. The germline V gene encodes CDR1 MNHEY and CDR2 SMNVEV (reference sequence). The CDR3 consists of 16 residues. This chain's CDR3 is CASRPDRIIGGDTQYF. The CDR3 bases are TGTGCCAGCAGACCCGACAGGATCATAGGGGGAGATACGCAGTATTTT.

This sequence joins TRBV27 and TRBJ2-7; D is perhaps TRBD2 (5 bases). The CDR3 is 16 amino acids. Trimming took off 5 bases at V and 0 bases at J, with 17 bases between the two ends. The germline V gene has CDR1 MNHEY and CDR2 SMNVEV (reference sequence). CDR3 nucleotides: TGTGCCAGCAGTACGCGGGTCCAGATGAGCTCCTACGAGCAGTACTTC. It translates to CASSTRVQMSSYEQYF.

Here the CDR3 reads CASFGSTKNIQYF. In DNA, the CDR3 is TGTGCCAGCTTTGGCTCAACCAAAAACATTCAGTACTTC. The rearrangement uses TRBV5-8 and TRBJ2-4; D is undetermined. Deletions cut 7 bases from V and 2 bases from J, with 10 bases between. This CDR3 region has 13 residues. Germline assignment: CDR1 SGHTS and CDR2 YDEGEE.

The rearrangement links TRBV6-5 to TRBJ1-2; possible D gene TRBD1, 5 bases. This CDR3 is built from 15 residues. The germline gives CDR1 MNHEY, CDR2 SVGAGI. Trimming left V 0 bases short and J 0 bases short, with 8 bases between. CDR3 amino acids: CASSYSGVANYGYTF. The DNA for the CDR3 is TGTGCCAGCAGTTACTCAGGGGTTGCTAACTATGGCTACACCTTC.

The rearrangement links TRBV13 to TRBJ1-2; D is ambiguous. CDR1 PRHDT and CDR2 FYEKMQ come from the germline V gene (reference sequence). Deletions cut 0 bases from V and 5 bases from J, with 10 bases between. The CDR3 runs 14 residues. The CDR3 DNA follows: TGTGCCAGCAGCTTAGGTGACACTGTTTATGGCTACACCTTC. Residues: CASSLGDTVYGYTF.

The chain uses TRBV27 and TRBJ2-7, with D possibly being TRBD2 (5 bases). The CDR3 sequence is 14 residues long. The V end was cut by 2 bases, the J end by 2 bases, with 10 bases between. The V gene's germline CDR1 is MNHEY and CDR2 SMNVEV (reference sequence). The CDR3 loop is CASSLAGATYEQYF. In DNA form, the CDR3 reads TGTGCCAGCAGTTTAGCGGGTGCCACCTACGAGCAGTACTTC.

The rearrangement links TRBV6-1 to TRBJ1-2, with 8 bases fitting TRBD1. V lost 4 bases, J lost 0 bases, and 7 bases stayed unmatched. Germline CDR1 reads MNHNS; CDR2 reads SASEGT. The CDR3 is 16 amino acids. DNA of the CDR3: TGTGCCAGCAGTGCCGGGACAGGCCCACCTAACTATGGCTACACCTTC. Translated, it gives CASSAGTGPPNYGYTF.

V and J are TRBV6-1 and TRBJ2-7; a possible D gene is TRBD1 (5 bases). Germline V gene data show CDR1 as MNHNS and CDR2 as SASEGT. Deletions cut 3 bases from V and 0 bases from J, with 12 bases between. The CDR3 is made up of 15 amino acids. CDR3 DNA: TGTGCCAGCAGTGAGGGGCCGAACAGCTCCTACGAGCAGTACTTC. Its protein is CASSEGPNSSYEQYF.

The CDR3 bases are TGTGCCAGCAGTGAACAGAGAGGCCCCGGGGCTAACTATGGCTACACCTTC. Its protein product is CASSEQRGPGANYGYTF. The chain recombines TRBV6-1 with TRBJ1-2; no firm D call. The CDR3 consists of 17 residues. Looked up from germline, CDR1 is MNHNS and CDR2 is SASEGT. Trimming took off 2 bases at V and 0 bases at J, with 16 bases between the two ends.